The T cell receptor (beta chain) described here comes from a study of T cells in Graves' hyperthyroidism and ophthalmopathy. The CDR3 regions of TCR beta were amplified from RNA transcripts. The HTBI primer set served for first-round RT-PCR of the TCR CDR3. TCRdb ran MiXCR on the multiplex PCR reads and lists one entry per CDR3 protein. The sample lists about 580,000 distinct CDR3 sequences, approximately 15% occurring once. This clonotype has at least ten counts. The study enrolled patients aged 18 to 65 with newly diagnosed hyperthyroidism of under 2 months' duration. The CDR3 is 16 amino acids. Germline CDR1 is MDHEN and CDR2 is SYDVKM. With V trimmed by 5 bases and J by 1 base, 10 bases remained unmatched.

The chain is built from TRBV28 and TRBJ2-7; 8 bases align to TRBD2. The specimen sequenced was blood. The receptor was isolated from a woman aged 25 to 45 with Graves' hyperthyroidism that later progressed to Graves' ophthalmopathy. This CDR3 reads CASSILFGRGSYEQYF. The CDR3 nucleotides read TGTGCCAGCAGTATATTGTTCGGGAGGGGGTCCTACGAGCAGTACTTC.